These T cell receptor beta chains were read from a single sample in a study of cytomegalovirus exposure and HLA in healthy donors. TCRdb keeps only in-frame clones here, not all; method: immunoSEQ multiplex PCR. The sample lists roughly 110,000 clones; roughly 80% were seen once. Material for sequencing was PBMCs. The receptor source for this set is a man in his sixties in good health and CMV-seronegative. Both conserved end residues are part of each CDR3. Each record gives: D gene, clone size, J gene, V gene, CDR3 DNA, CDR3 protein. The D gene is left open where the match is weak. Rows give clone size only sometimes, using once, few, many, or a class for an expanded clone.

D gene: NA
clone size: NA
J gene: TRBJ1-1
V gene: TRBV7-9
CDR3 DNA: TGTGCCAGCAGCTTGGGAGCAGGTCGGACTGAAGCTTTCTTT
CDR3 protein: CASSLGAGRTEAFF

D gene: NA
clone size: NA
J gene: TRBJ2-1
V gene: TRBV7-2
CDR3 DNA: TGTGCCAGCAGCTTTGCAGTCGTACAGTTCTTC
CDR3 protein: CASSFAVVQFF

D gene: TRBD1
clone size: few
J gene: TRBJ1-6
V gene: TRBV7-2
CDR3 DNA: TGTGCCAGCAGCTTAGAAGGGCGCGGAGGGACAGGGAGTTCACCCCTCCACTTT
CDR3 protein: CASSLEGRGGTGSSPLHF

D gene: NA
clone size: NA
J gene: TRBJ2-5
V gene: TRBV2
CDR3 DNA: TGTGCCAGCAATATACAGGGTAGTCAAGAGACCCAGTACTTC
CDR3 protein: CASNIQGSQETQYF

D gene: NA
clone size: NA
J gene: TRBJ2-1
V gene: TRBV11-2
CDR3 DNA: TGTGCCAGCAGCTTAATTCCCGCGGACTCCTACAATGAGCAGTTCTTC
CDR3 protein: CASSLIPADSYNEQFF

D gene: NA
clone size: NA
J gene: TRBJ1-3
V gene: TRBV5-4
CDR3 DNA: TGTGCCAGCAGCCTGGACAGAGAGTCTGGAAACACCATATATTTT
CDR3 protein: CASSLDRESGNTIYF

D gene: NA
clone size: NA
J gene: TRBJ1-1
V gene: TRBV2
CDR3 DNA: TGTGCCAGCAGGGTGGAGGGGAGAAACACTGAAGCTTTCTTT
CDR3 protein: CASRVEGRNTEAFF

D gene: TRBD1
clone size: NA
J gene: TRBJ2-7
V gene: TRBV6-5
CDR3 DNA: TGTGCCAGCAGTTACTCGCGTGACAGGGCCTACGAGCAGTACTTC
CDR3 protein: CASSYSRDRAYEQYF

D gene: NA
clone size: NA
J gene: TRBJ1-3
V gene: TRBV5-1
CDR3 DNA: TGCGCCAGCAGCCTCTCGACAGGCTCTGGAAACACCATATATTTT
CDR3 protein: CASSLSTGSGNTIYF

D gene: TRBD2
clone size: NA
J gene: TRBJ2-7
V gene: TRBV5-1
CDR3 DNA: TGCGCCAGCAGCTTGGGAGTGACTAGCGGGGGGGCCTCCTACGAGCAGTACTTC
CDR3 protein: CASSLGVTSGGASYEQYF

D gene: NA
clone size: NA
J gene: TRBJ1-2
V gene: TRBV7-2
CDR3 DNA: TGTGCCAGCAGCTTATATGCAGGGGCCCGACTCGAGAATGGCTACACCTTC
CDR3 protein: CASSLYAGARLENGYTF

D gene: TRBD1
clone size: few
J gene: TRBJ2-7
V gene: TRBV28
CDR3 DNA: TGTGCCAGCAGTTCCCCAGAGGGGGCATTAACTTTCTACGAGCAGTACTTC
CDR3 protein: CASSSPEGALTFYEQYF

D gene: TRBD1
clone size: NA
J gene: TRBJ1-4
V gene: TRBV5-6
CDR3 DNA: TGTGCCAGCAGCCGGGGACAGGGGGCGGAAAAACTGTTTTTT
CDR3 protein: CASSRGQGAEKLFF

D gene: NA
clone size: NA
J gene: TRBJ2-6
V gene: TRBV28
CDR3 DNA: TGTGCCAGCAGTGTACCAGGAAGCTCTGGGGCCAACGTCCTGACTTTC
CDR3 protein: CASSVPGSSGANVLTF

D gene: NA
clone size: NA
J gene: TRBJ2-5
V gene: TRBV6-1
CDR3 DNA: TGTGCCAGCAGTGAAGCGTCGGGTAGTCGGGAGACCCAGTACTTC
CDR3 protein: CASSEASGSRETQYF

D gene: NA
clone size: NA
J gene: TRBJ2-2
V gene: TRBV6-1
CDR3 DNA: TGTGCCAGCAGTGTTGGCAGGGGGAACACCGGGGAGCTGTTTTTT
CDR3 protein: CASSVGRGNTGELFF

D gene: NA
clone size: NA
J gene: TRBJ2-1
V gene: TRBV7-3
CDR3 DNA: TGTGCCAGCAGCTTAAATCCAACGGGGACAAGCTCCTACAATGAGCAGTTCTTC
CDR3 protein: CASSLNPTGTSSYNEQFF

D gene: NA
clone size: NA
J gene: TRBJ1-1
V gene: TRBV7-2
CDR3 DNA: TGTGCCAGCAGCTCCCGGAGAGGGAACACTGAAGCTTTCTTT
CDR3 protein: CASSSRRGNTEAFF

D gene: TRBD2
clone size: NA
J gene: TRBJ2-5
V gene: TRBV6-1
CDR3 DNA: TGTGCCAGCGTGCCCGGGAGGGAAGAGACCCAGTACTTC
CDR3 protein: CASVPGREETQYF

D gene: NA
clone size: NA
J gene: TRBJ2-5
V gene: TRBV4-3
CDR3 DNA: TGCGCCAGCAGCCTAAAGACCCAGTACTTC
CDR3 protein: CASSLKTQYF

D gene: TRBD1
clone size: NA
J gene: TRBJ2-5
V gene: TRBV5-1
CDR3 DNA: TGCGCCAGCAGCTTGGGTACAGGGGCAACCTGGACCCAGTACTTC
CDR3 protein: CASSLGTGATWTQYF

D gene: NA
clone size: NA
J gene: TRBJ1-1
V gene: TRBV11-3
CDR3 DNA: TGTGCCAGCAGCTTGGAGGGGAACACTGAAGCTTTCTTT
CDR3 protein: CASSLEGNTEAFF

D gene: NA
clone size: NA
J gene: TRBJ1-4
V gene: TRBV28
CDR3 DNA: TGTGCCAGCAGACCTCAGAATGAAAAACTGTTTTTT
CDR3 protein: CASRPQNEKLFF

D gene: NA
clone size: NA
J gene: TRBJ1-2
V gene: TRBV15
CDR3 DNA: TGTGCCACCAGCAGAGATTTGAGACAGGCCTTGAAGGGCTACACCTTC
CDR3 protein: CATSRDLRQALKGYTF

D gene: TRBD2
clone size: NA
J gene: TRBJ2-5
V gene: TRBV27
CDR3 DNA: TGTGCCAGCAGTCCCTTAGCGGGGACTGTAGGGGCCCAGTACTTC
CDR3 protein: CASSPLAGTVGAQYF

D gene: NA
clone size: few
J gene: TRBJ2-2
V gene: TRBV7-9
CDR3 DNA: TGTGCCAGCAGCTTACGAGACAGGTCTACCGGGGAGCTGTTTTTT
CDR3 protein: CASSLRDRSTGELFF

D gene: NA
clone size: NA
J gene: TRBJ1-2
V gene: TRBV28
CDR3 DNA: TGTGCCAGCAGCCGGAACTATGGCTACACCTTC
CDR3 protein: CASSRNYGYTF

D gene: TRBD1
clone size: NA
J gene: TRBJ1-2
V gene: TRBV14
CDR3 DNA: TGTGCCAGCAGCCAAAACAGGGGTTATGGCTACACCTTC
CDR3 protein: CASSQNRGYGYTF

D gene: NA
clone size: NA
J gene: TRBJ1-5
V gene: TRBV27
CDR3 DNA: TGTGCCAGCAGTTTGATCGGGCAGGGCACCAGCAATCAGCCCCAGCATTTT
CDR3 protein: CASSLIGQGTSNQPQHF

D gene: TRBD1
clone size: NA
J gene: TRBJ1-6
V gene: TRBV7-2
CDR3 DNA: TGTGCCAGCAGCCCTGGTTGGACAGGGGGAACTTCACCCCTCCACTTT
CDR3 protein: CASSPGWTGGTSPLHF

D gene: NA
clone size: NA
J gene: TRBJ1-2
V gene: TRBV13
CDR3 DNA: TGTGCCAGCAGCGCCTTCCAGTTGAGGTATGGCTACACCTTC
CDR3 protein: CASSAFQLRYGYTF

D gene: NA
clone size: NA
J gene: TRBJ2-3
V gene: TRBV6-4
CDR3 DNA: TGTGCCAGCGCGGCACAAGGACTGAGCACAGATACGCAGTATTTT
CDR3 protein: CASAAQGLSTDTQYF

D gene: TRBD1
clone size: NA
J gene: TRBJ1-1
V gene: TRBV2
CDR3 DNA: TGTGCCAGCAGTGCAGGGGGCCCGAACACTGAAGCTTTCTTT
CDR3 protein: CASSAGGPNTEAFF

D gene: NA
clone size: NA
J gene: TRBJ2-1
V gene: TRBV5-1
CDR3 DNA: TGCGCCAGCAGCTTTACTACCGGGACAAAATACAATGAGCAGTTCTTC
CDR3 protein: CASSFTTGTKYNEQFF

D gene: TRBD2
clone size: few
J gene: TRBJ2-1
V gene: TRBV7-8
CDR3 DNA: TGTGCCAGCAGCTTAGAGCGTGGCGGGGGCAATGAGCAGTTCTTC
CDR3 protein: CASSLERGGGNEQFF

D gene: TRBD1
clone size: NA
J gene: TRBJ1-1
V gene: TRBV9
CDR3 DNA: TGTGCCAGCAGCGCTAAACGGGACAGGGCAAGTGACACTGAAGCTTTCTTT
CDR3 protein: CASSAKRDRASDTEAFF